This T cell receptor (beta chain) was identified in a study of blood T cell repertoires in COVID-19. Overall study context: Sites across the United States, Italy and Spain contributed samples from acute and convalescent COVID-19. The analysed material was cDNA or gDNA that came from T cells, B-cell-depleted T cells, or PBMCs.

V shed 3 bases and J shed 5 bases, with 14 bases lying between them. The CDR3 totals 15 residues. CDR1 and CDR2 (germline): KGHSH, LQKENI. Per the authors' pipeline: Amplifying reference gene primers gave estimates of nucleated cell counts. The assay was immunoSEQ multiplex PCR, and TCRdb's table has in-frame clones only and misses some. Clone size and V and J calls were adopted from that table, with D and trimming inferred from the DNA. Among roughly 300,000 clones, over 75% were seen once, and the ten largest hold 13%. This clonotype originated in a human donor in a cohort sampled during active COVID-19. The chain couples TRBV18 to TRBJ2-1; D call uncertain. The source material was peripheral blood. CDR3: CASSPAEVSHNEQFF. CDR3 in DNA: TGTGCCAGCTCACCGGCAGAGGTATCCCACAATGAGCAGTTCTTC.